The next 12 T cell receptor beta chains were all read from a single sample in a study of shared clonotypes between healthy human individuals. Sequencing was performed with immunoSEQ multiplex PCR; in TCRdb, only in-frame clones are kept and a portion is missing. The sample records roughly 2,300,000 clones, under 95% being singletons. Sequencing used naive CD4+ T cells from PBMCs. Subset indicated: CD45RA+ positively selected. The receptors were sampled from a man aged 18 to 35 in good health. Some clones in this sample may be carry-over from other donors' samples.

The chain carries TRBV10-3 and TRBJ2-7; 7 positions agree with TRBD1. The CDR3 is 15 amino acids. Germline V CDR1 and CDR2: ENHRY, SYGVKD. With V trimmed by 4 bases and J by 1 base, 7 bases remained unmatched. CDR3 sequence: CAISAGQLFSYEQYF. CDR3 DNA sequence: TGTGCCATCAGTGCGGGACAGTTATTTTCCTACGAGCAGTACTTC.

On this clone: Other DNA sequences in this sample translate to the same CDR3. The CDR3 loop is CASSLRREGNEQFF. In DNA form, the CDR3 reads TGTGCCAGCAGCTTGAGGCGGGAGGGAAATGAGCAGTTCTTC. The J gene is TRBJ2-1, the V gene TRBV5-4; 9 nucleotides match TRBD2. V shed 1 base and J 7 bases; nucleotides not matched to a gene: 3. Per germline, CDR1 SGHNT and CDR2 YYREEE (reference sequence). This CDR3 has 14 residues.

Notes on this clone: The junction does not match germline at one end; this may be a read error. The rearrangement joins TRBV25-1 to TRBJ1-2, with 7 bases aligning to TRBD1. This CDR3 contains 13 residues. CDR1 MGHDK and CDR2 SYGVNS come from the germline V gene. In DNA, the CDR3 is TGTGCCGGCAGTGAGCCAGGGGGAGGCGGCTACACCTTC. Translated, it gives CAGSEPGGGGYTF.

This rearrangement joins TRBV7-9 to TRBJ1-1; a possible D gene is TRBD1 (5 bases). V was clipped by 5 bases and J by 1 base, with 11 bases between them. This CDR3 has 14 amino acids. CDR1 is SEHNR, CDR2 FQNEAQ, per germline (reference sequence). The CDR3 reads CASSGRVTNTEAFF. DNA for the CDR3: TGTGCCAGCAGCGGCAGGGTTACGAACACTGAAGCTTTCTTT. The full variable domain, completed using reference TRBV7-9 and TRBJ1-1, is DTGVSQNPRHKITKRGQNVTFRCDPISEHNRLYWYRQTLGQGPEFLTYFQNEAQLEKSRLLSDRFSAERPKGSFSTLEIQRTEQGDSAMYLCASSGRVTNTEAFFGQGTRLTVV.

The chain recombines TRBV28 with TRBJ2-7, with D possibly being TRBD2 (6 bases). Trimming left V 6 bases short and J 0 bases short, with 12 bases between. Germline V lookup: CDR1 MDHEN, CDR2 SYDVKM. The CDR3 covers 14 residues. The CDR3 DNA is TGTGCCAGCAGCCTCCCCGGGGGCTCCTACGAGCAGTACTTC. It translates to CASSLPGGSYEQYF.

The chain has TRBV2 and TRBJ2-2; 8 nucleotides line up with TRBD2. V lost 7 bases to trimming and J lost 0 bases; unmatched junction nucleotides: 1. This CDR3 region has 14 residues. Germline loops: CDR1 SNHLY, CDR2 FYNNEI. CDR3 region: CASKAGANTGELFF. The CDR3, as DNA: TGTGCCAGCAAAGCGGGAGCGAACACCGGGGAGCTGTTTTTT.

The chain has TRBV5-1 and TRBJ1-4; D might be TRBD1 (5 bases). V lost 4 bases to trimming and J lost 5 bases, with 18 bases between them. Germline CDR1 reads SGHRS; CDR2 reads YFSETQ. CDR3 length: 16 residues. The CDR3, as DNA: TGCGCCAGCAGCATCCGACCCGGGACCCCCAATGAAAAACTGTTTTTT. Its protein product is CASSIRPGTPNEKLFF.

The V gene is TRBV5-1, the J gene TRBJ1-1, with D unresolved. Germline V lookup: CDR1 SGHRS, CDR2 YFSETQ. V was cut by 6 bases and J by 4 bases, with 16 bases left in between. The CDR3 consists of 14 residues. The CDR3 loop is CASTPTPVSTEAFF. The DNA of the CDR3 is TGCGCCAGCACCCCTACCCCCGTGTCCACTGAAGCTTTCTTT.

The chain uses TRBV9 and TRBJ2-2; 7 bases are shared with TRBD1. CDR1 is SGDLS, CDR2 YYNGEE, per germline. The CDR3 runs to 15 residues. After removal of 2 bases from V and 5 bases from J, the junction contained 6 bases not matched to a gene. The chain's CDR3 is CASSVSSRGTGELFF. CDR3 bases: TGTGCCAGCAGCGTGTCCTCCAGGGGGACCGGGGAGCTGTTTTTT.

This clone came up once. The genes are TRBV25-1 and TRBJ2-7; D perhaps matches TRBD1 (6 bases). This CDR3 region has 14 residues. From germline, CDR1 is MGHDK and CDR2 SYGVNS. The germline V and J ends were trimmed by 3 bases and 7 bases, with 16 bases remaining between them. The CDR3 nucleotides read TGTGCCAGCAGTGATCCCGGGACACCCTTGGAGCAGTACTTC. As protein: CASSDPGTPLEQYF.

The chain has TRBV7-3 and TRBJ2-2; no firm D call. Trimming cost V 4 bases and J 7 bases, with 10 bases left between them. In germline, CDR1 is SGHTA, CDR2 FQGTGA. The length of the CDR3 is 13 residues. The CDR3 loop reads CASSWSADGELFF. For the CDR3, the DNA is TGTGCCAGCAGCTGGTCGGCCGACGGGGAGCTGTTTTTT.

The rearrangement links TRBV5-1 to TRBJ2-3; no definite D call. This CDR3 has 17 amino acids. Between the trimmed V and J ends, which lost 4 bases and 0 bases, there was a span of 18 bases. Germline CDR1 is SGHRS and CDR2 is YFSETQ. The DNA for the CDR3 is TGCGCCAGCAGCGATCTCTCCAAACTCGATAGCACAGATACGCAGTATTTT. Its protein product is CASSDLSKLDSTDTQYF.